Following are 29 T cell receptor beta chains from one sample sequenced in a study of blood T cell repertoires in COVID-19. Here immunoSEQ multiplex PCR was the method, and the copy in TCRdb shows in-frame clones only, minus some. This table has over 85,000 clones, 70% to 85% appearing once. Sequencing was performed on peripheral blood. Receptor source: a human donor in a cohort sampled during active COVID-19.

The chain is built from TRBV27 and TRBJ2-6, with 12 positions matching TRBD2. This CDR3 region has 22 residues. Germline trimming cut 3 bases from V and 0 bases from J; bases unmatched to any gene: 15. CDR1 and CDR2 (germline): MNHEY, SMNVEV (reference sequence). As DNA, the CDR3 is TGTGCCAGCAGTTTTTTTGCGGGGACCTCTAGCGGGAGGGCCTCTGGGGCCAACGTCCTGACTTTC. It encodes CASSFFAGTSSGRASGANVLTF.

V and J are TRBV4-3 and TRBJ1-1; D not resolved. The CDR3 length is 14 residues. V lost 1 base, J lost 0 bases, and 6 bases lay in between. CDR1 is LGHNA and CDR2 is YSLEER in the germline V gene. The CDR3 nucleotides read TGCGCCAGCAGCCAAGGTCAGATGAACACTGAAGCTTTCTTT. Translation: CASSQGQMNTEAFF.

The genes are TRBV9 and TRBJ1-1; a possible D gene is TRBD1 (5 bases). Trimming cost V 4 bases and J 4 bases, with 11 bases left between them. The germline V gene encodes CDR1 SGDLS and CDR2 YYNGEE. The CDR3 totals 13 residues. The chain's CDR3 is CASSSPGGTEAFF. The CDR3 DNA is TGTGCCAGCAGCTCCCCGGGGGGCACTGAAGCTTTCTTT.

The chain combines TRBV28 with TRBJ2-5, with 7 positions matching TRBD2. Germline V gene lookup returns CDR1 MDHEN and CDR2 SYDVKM. The CDR3 totals 15 residues. V shed 7 bases, J shed 5 bases, and the junction held 13 bases outside the gene matches. In DNA, the CDR3 is TGTGCCAGCACCCCGCCCGGGGGGAAGGTCGAGACCCAGTACTTC. Its translation: CASTPPGGKVETQYF.

This chain links TRBV5-4 with TRBJ1-1, with a possible D match to TRBD1 (6 bases). The CDR3 is 14 amino acids. Trimming removed 2 bases at V and 0 bases at J, with 8 bases between. CDR1 and CDR2 from the germline V gene are SGHNT and YYREEE (reference sequence). The CDR3 region has the DNA TGTGCCAGCAGCTTCCAGGGGATGAACACTGAAGCTTTCTTT. Protein sequence: CASSFQGMNTEAFF.

The V and J genes are TRBV27 and TRBJ2-3; 12 nucleotides line up with TRBD2. The ends lost 5 bases at V and 4 bases at J; junction bases unmatched: 10. The CDR3 has 17 residues. Germline V lookup: CDR1 MNHEY, CDR2 SMNVEV (reference sequence). The CDR3 protein is CASSLTSSGRVADTQYF. CDR3 DNA: TGTGCCAGCAGTCTTACCTCTAGCGGGAGGGTGGCAGATACGCAGTATTTT.

The rearrangement uses TRBV5-1 and TRBJ2-7; 12 bases are shared with TRBD2. The CDR3 runs 18 residues. Germline V CDR1 and CDR2: SGHRS, YFSETQ. V shed 0 bases, J shed 0 bases, and the junction held 7 bases outside the gene matches. As DNA, the CDR3 is TGCGCCAGCAGCTTGGGACTAGCGGGGGCCCCGAGCTCCTACGAGCAGTACTTC. Amino acid sequence: CASSLGLAGAPSSYEQYF. Full variable domain (outside the CDR3, taken from reference TRBV5-1 and TRBJ2-7): KAGVTQTPRYLIKTRGQQVTLSCSPISGHRSVSWYQQTPGQGLQFLFEYFSETQRNKGNFPGRFSGRQFSNSRSEMNVSTLELGDSALYLCASSLGLAGAPSSYEQYFGPGTRLTVT.

The gene calls are TRBV11-2 and TRBJ1-4, with D unresolved. The CDR3 runs 15 residues. CDR1 and CDR2 (germline): SGHAT, FQNNGV. V was shortened by 4 bases and J by 10 bases, with 19 bases between the two germline ends. The CDR3 DNA reads TGTGCCAGCAGCTCGATTATGGGCCGGGCGGGAAAACTGTTTTTT. Amino acids: CASSSIMGRAGKLFF.

V is TRBV27 and J is TRBJ2-7; a weak D match, TRBD1 (6 bases). In germline, CDR1 is MNHEY, CDR2 SMNVEV (reference sequence). The CDR3 length is 14 residues. The germline V and J ends were trimmed by 3 bases and 1 base, with 10 bases remaining between them. The CDR3 coding sequence is TGTGCCAGCAGTTTGTGGGGGCCGTCCTACGAGCAGTACTTC. Amino acid sequence: CASSLWGPSYEQYF.

CDR3 DNA sequence: TGTGCCAGCAGCTTGACAGGGACGGGAAACACCATATATTTT. Translation: CASSLTGTGNTIYF. This chain uses TRBV5-8 with TRBJ1-3, with D perhaps matching TRBD1 (6 bases). Trimming took 1 base from V and 4 from J, leaving 9 bases between them. CDR3 length equals 14 residues. Per germline, CDR1 SGHTS and CDR2 YDEGEE.

This chain connects TRBV9 to TRBJ2-7; 15 bases align to TRBD2. Germline V CDR1 and CDR2: SGDLS, YYNGEE. The trim removed 3 bases at V and 6 bases at J, leaving 1 base unmatched. The CDR3 runs to 14 residues. The CDR3, as DNA: TGTGCCAGCAGCGGGACTAGCGGGGGGGGCGAGCAGTACTTC. It yields the protein CASSGTSGGGEQYF. Based on the CDR3 plus reference TRBV9 and TRBJ2-7, the full variable domain is DSGVTQTPKHLITATGQRVTLRCSPRSGDLSVYWYQQSLDQGLQFLIQYYNGEERAKGNILERFSAQQFPDLHSELNLSSLELGDSALYFCASSGTSGGGEQYFGPGTRLTVT.

The chain combines TRBV4-3 with TRBJ1-1; 7 bases align to TRBD1. Unmatched junction bases numbered 4, after V lost 0 bases and J lost 0 bases. CDR3 length equals 16 residues. CDR1 and CDR2 (germline): LGHNA, YSLEER. As DNA, the CDR3 is TGCGCCAGCAGCCAAGATCGGGACAGAGTGAACACTGAAGCTTTCTTT. Amino acid sequence: CASSQDRDRVNTEAFF.

The CDR3 loop is CASSLLSQGSHGYTF. The CDR3 coding sequence is TGTGCCAGCAGCCTCCTTTCGCAGGGAAGTCATGGCTACACCTTC. V gene TRBV4-2 combines with J gene TRBJ1-2, with D maybe TRBD1 (5 bases). The CDR3 runs 15 residues. V shed 4 bases and J shed 6 bases, with 18 bases lying between them. Germline V gene data show CDR1 as LGHNA and CDR2 as YNFKEQ.

This sequence joins TRBV12-5 and TRBJ1-6; D may be TRBD1 (5 bases). CDR3 length: 16 residues. V was pared by 6 bases and J by 9 bases, with 21 bases between. Germline values: CDR1 LGHNT, CDR2 FRNRAP. DNA of the CDR3: TGTGCTAGTGGCCCCAGTGGCGTAGGGGTCGGTTCACCCCTCCACTTT. This codes for CASGPSGVGVGSPLHF.

This clone was counted once. The genes are TRBV6-2 or TRBV6-3 and TRBJ2-1, with TRBD2 matching 9 bases. Germline V CDR1 and CDR2: MNHEY, SVGEGT. V lost 2 bases, J lost 6 bases, and 5 bases stayed unmatched. This CDR3 contains 15 residues. DNA of the CDR3: TGTGCCAGCAGTTACCGACTAGCGGAGCTCAATGAGCAGTTCTTC. Protein product: CASSYRLAELNEQFF.

The CDR3 protein is CASSTRPGGVGGQYF. The CDR3 DNA is TGTGCCAGCAGCACAAGACCGGGAGGGGTAGGAGGGCAGTACTTC. The chain has TRBV5-6 and TRBJ2-7, with TRBD2 matching 8 bases. V shed 4 bases and J 9 bases; nucleotides not matched to a gene: 15. Germline-derived CDR1 and CDR2 are SGHDT and YYEEEE. This CDR3 is built from 15 residues. The whole variable domain, remainder taken from reference TRBV5-6 and TRBJ2-7, is DAGVTQSPTHLIKTRGQQVTLRCSPKSGHDTVSWYQQALGQGPQFIFQYYEEEERQRGNFPDRFSGHQFPNYSSELNVNALLLGDSALYLCASSTRPGGVGGQYFGPGTRLTVT.

This clone was seen once. The chain uses TRBV2 and TRBJ1-2; 9 nucleotides match TRBD1. CDR1 is SNHLY, CDR2 FYNNEI, per germline. V shed 6 bases, J shed 4 bases, and the junction held 12 bases outside the gene matches. The length of the CDR3 is 16 residues. CDR3 residues: CASSTGTGLAGYGYTF. As DNA, the CDR3 is TGTGCCAGCAGCACCGGGACAGGGTTAGCTGGCTATGGCTACACCTTC.

V usage is TRBV5-1 and J usage is TRBJ2-7; perhaps TRBD2 as D (6 bases). Deletions cut 0 bases from V and 6 bases from J, with 19 bases between. The CDR3 runs to 16 residues. Germline CDR1 is SGHRS and CDR2 is YFSETQ. The CDR3 sequence is CASSLEGLAYPSEQYF. The CDR3 DNA sequence: TGCGCCAGCAGCTTGGAGGGGCTAGCGTACCCGAGCGAGCAGTACTTC.

This CDR3 is CASSGGLTGTYEQYF. In DNA form, the CDR3 reads TGTGCCAGCAGCGGGGGACTGACGGGCACCTACGAGCAGTACTTC. This sequence joins TRBV9 and TRBJ2-7, with D maybe TRBD2 (6 bases). The CDR3 has 15 residues. CDR1 is SGDLS and CDR2 is YYNGEE in the germline V gene. Trimming left V 3 bases short and J 2 bases short, with 15 bases between.

This clone was seen only once. This chain connects TRBV9 to TRBJ1-1, with no clear D. This CDR3 has 14 residues. Germline CDR1 and CDR2: SGDLS and YYNGEE. V dropped 0 bases and J dropped 0 bases, with 6 bases sitting between them. CDR3 sequence: CASSVGHLNTEAFF. CDR3 in DNA: TGTGCCAGCAGCGTAGGTCACTTGAACACTGAAGCTTTCTTT.

The chain couples TRBV11-2 to TRBJ2-1; 10 bases match TRBD1. This CDR3 spans 16 amino acids. V lost 4 bases and J lost 9; bases outside the gene matches: 12. Germline CDR1 and CDR2: SGHAT and FQNNGV. The CDR3 region is CASSSRQGAVWGEQFF. For the CDR3, the DNA is TGTGCCAGCAGCTCCCGACAGGGGGCAGTTTGGGGTGAGCAGTTCTTC.

This chain links TRBV11-2 with TRBJ2-1, with TRBD1 identical over 12 bases. The CDR3 sequence is 16 residues long. Per the germline V gene, CDR1 is SGHAT and CDR2 is FQNNGV. V was clipped by 6 bases and J by 5 bases; unmatched bases: 8. DNA for the CDR3: TGTGCCAGCAGTTCCGGGACAGGGGGCAGCCACAATGAGCAGTTCTTC. Amino acids: CASSSGTGGSHNEQFF.

Regarding this clone: Sequence at one end of the junction differs from germline and may be a read error. Other DNA sequences in the same sample also yield this CDR3. The gene calls are TRBV6-5 and TRBJ1-2, with 9 bases lining up with TRBD1. The CDR3 loop spans 15 amino acids. CDR1 MNHEY and CDR2 SVGAGI come from the germline V gene. CDR3: CASSPTGTGRYGYTF. The CDR3 bases are TGCGCCAGCAGTCCAACCGGGACAGGGAGATATGGCTACACCTTC.

The chain links TRBV30 to TRBJ2-7; possibly TRBD1 for D (6 bases). Germline assignment: CDR1 GTSNPN and CDR2 SVGIG (reference sequence). V lost 4 bases and J lost 6, with 19 bases in between. The CDR3 loop spans 14 amino acids. CDR3 coding DNA: TGTGCCTGGAAGCGAGCAGGCACAGGGCCCGAGCAGTACTTC. Protein product: CAWKRAGTGPEQYF.

In its sample, this clone was seen once. The CDR3 reads CASSGLAGLPARNEQFF. The CDR3 DNA is TGTGCCAGCTCCGGACTAGCGGGGCTGCCTGCCCGGAATGAGCAGTTCTTC. The chain combines TRBV9 with TRBJ2-1; 12 bases line up with TRBD2. The germline V gene has CDR1 SGDLS and CDR2 YYNGEE. The CDR3 has 17 amino acids. J was trimmed by 7 bases and V by 7 bases; bases with no gene match: 15. The full variable domain, its missing parts supplied by reference TRBV9 and TRBJ2-1, is DSGVTQTPKHLITATGQRVTLRCSPRSGDLSVYWYQQSLDQGLQFLIQYYNGEERAKGNILERFSAQQFPDLHSELNLSSLELGDSALYFCASSGLAGLPARNEQFFGPGTRLTVL.

The J gene is TRBJ1-1, the V gene TRBV21-1; no check of the table's D call, TRBD1, against the DNA was made. TRBV21-1 represents a pseudogene. The CDR3 is 15 amino acids. Here the CDR3 DNA reads TGTGCCAGCAGCATACCGGGACAGGTGAACACTGAAGCTTTCTTT. This encodes CASSIPGQVNTEAFF.

CDR3 bases: TGTGCCAGTGCCAAACAGGTCCAAGAGACCCAGTACTTC. This sequence encodes CASAKQVQETQYF. The genes are TRBV19 and TRBJ2-5; the D gene is possibly TRBD1 (5 bases). CDR3 length: 13 residues. CDR1 and CDR2 (germline): LNHDA, SQIVND (reference sequence). V shed 8 bases and J shed 1 base, with 11 bases lying between them.

The chain employs TRBV7-2 and TRBJ2-2; 10 bases are shared with TRBD2. This CDR3 has 15 residues. The ends lost 5 bases at V and 7 bases at J; junction bases unmatched: 7. Germline CDR1 is SGHTA and CDR2 is FQGNSA. The CDR3 coding sequence is TGTGCCAGCAGCCGTACCGTAGCGGGGGGCGGGGAGCTGTTTTTT. The encoded protein is CASSRTVAGGGELFF.

The chain links TRBV27 to TRBJ1-1; 9 bases match TRBD1. In germline, CDR1 is MNHEY, CDR2 SMNVEV (reference sequence). The length of the CDR3 is 16 residues. V was pared by 8 bases and J by 0 bases, with 10 bases of the junction left unmatched. CDR3 region: CASRGGQGIMNTEAFF. CDR3 sequence (DNA): TGTGCCAGCCGGGGGGGACAGGGAATAATGAACACTGAAGCTTTCTTT.